This TCR beta chain was sequenced during a study of blood T cells in healthy people across ages. Through a sample-barcoded 5' primer and a J-beta primer mix, a second PCR was run for 7 to 11 cycles. Via MiXCR, TCRdb re-called the 5' RACE reads, giving one row per CDR3 protein. The sample carries roughly 800,000 distinct CDR3 sequences, 58% recorded once. The length of the CDR3 is 13 residues. Germline V gives CDR1 SGHNT, CDR2 YYREEE (reference sequence). V was cut by 1 base and J by 7 bases, with 11 bases left in between. The donors, healthy Caucasians from Russia, were aged roughly 6 to 95. Notes on the study in general: PBMCs went unsorted, and a conclusive naive versus antigen-experienced comparison was therefore prevented. Possibly confounding the expanded clonotype changes was the fact that donor CMV status was unknown. Diversity of TCR beta per million T cells declined in a roughly linear way with age.

In the case of this clonotype: The antigen is unknown.

The source is a man younger than 45 in good health. The rearrangement joins TRBV5-4 to TRBJ1-2; the D gene is possibly TRBD1 (6 bases). What was sequenced was blood. CDR3 protein: CASSLWGAGGYTF. The CDR3 nucleotides are TGTGCCAGCAGCTTGTGGGGGGCCGGTGGCTACACCTTC.